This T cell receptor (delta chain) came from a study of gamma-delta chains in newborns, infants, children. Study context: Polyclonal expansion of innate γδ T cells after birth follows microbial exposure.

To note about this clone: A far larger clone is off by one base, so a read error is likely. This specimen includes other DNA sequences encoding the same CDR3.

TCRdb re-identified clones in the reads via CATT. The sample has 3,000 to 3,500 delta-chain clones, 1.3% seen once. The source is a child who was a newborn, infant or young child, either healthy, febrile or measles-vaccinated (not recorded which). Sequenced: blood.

The CDR3 nucleotides read TGTGCCTGTGACACTGGGGGACGGTCCTGGGACACCCGGCAGATGTTTTTC. Protein sequence: CACDTGGRSWDTRQMFF. The chain uses TRDV2 and TRDJ3, with TRDD3 identical over 7 bases. Germline-derived CDR1 and CDR2 are GEAIGNYY and EKD. The CDR3 contains 17 residues.